The 27 T cell receptor beta chains below were found in one sample sequenced in a study of regulatory T cells in long-lasting Graves disease. The time point denotes: newly diagnosed GD, antithyroid drugs for less than 3 months. Following extraction of RNA from PBMCs, that RNA was used to make the TCR library. To make TCR beta libraries, researchers used iRepertoire HTBI primers and Arm-PCR of CDR3 regions. TCRdb re-called the multiplex PCR reads with MiXCR, one entry per CDR3 protein. The table has some 410,000 distinct CDR3 sequences, roughly 17% seen once. This sample also appeared in a second study, on T cells in Graves' hyperthyroidism and ophthalmopathy.

Sequencing used peripheral blood mononuclear cells (PBMCs), obtained at new diagnosis, from a patient treated with antithyroid drugs. The receptors shown here come from a woman aged 25 to 45 with Graves disease.

This clonotype was counted many times. The chain has TRBV28 and TRBJ2-2, with 12 bases identical to TRBD2. Unmatched junction bases numbered 7, after V lost 6 bases and J lost 2 bases. This CDR3 comprises 17 residues. CDR1 and CDR2 (germline): MDHEN, SYDVKM. CDR3 bases: TGTGCCAGCAGGTCAGGACTAGCGGGAACAAACACCGGGGAGCTGTTTTTT. Protein: CASRSGLAGTNTGELFF.

This clonotype was found many times. This chain joins TRBV6-6 and TRBJ2-5, with a tentative D call TRBD2 (5 bases). The germline V gene has CDR1 MNHNY and CDR2 SVGAGI (reference sequence). The CDR3 is made up of 15 amino acids. Trimming removed 0 bases at V and 3 bases at J, with 11 bases between. The CDR3 DNA sequence: TGTGCCAGCAGTTACTCGGCGGGTCCAGAAGAGACCCAGTACTTC. The encoded protein is CASSYSAGPEETQYF.

This clonotype was found many times. The chain recombines TRBV27 with TRBJ2-7; 8 positions match TRBD2. Germline V gene data show CDR1 as MNHEY and CDR2 as SMNVEV (reference sequence). This CDR3 contains 14 residues. J was trimmed by 7 bases and V by 3 bases; bases with no gene match: 8. DNA for the CDR3: TGTGCCAGCAGTTTCGGCGGGAGGCGATCAGAGCAGTACTTC. Its translation is CASSFGGRRSEQYF.

This chain joins TRBV11-2 and TRBJ2-4; D ambiguous. Trimming pared 5 bases from V and 0 bases from J, leaving 14 bases between. The CDR3 extends over 16 amino acids. Germline-derived CDR1 and CDR2 are SGHAT and FQNNGV. The CDR3 DNA reads as TGTGCCAGCAGCCCGCTGGGCGGCTTAGCCAAAAACATTCAGTACTTC. Protein sequence: CASSPLGGLAKNIQYF.

This clonotype occurred many times. The J gene is TRBJ2-5, the V gene TRBV20-1, with 8 nucleotides matching TRBD2. V lost 5 bases to trimming and J lost 5 bases; unmatched junction nucleotides: 13. The CDR3 has 15 amino acids. Germline loops: CDR1 DFQATT, CDR2 SNEGSKA (reference sequence). CDR3 nucleotide sequence: TGCAGTGCTTTCGGGGGAGCGGGAGCCCCCGAGACCCAGTACTTC. It yields the protein CSAFGGAGAPETQYF.

V usage is TRBV7-9 and J usage is TRBJ1-6; no reliable D call. This CDR3 spans 15 amino acids. With 6 bases removed from V and 8 bases from J, the gap between germline ends came to 17 bases. Per the germline V gene, CDR1 is SEHNR and CDR2 is FQNEAQ (reference sequence). CDR3 region: CASRARGISDSPLHF. The CDR3 region has the DNA TGTGCCAGCAGGGCCCGGGGTATAAGCGATTCACCCCTCCACTTT.

Worth noting for this clonotype: Being one base from a much bigger clone, this may be a read error. This chain connects TRBV6-1 to TRBJ1-5; D unresolved. CDR3 length: 14 residues. Per the germline V gene, CDR1 is MNHNS and CDR2 is SASEGT. CDR3 DNA: TGTGCCGGCAGTAGGCAGGCTAGCAATCAGCCCCAGCATTTT. Its protein is CAGSRQASNQPQHF.

The rearrangement links TRBV9 to TRBJ2-1; 7 positions agree with TRBD2. V trimming: 0 bases; J trimming: 4 bases; junction bases outside the gene matches: 7. The CDR3 consists of 16 residues. Germline V gene sequence: CDR1 SGDLS, CDR2 YYNGEE. CDR3 loop: CASSVDSGHPYNEQFF. The DNA of the CDR3 is TGTGCCAGCAGCGTAGATAGCGGGCATCCGTACAATGAGCAGTTCTTC.

This clonotype was picked up many times. The chain uses TRBV20-1 and TRBJ2-1, with TRBD2 matching over 10 bases. The trim removed 4 bases at V and 8 bases at J, leaving 8 bases unmatched. The V gene's germline CDR1 is DFQATT and CDR2 SNEGSKA (reference sequence). The CDR3 extends over 14 amino acids. The CDR3 spells CSAIAGGSRDEQFF. CDR3 DNA: TGCAGTGCTATAGCGGGAGGCAGTAGAGATGAGCAGTTCTTC.

This clonotype has just one count. A much larger clone is a single base away; this may be a read error. The chain employs TRBV5-6 and TRBJ1-1; 8 nucleotides align to TRBD1. Germline assignment: CDR1 SGHDT and CDR2 YYEEEE. The CDR3 loop spans 18 amino acids. V shed 0 bases and J 5 bases; nucleotides not matched to a gene: 15. CDR3 protein: CASSLGLQGGPHRTEAFF. In DNA, the CDR3 is TGTGCCAGCAGCTTGGGTTTACAGGGGGGACCCCATAGGACTGAAGCTTTCTTT.

This clonotype was detected many times. The rearrangement links TRBV27 to TRBJ2-1; 13 bases map to TRBD2. The V gene's germline CDR1 is MNHEY and CDR2 SMNVEV (reference sequence). The CDR3 contains 19 residues. The V and J ends lost 6 bases and 7 bases, in that order; junction bases with no gene match: 18. The CDR3 DNA is TGTGCCAGCAGACCCCCTCTCCGGACTAGCGGGAGAGTTGAGAATGAGCAGTTCTTC. Translation gives CASRPPLRTSGRVENEQFF.

This clonotype was counted ten times or more. The chain couples TRBV11-2 to TRBJ2-5; 8 positions match TRBD1. Germline values: CDR1 SGHAT, CDR2 FQNNGV. V dropped 0 bases and J dropped 5; count of bases not matched to a gene: 8. The CDR3 contains 16 residues. The CDR3 here is CASSLEEDRAFETQYF. The CDR3 nucleotides are TGTGCCAGCAGCTTAGAAGAGGACAGGGCCTTTGAGACCCAGTACTTC.

This clonotype came up a few times. The V gene is TRBV7-2, the J gene TRBJ2-1; 9 nucleotides agree with TRBD2. The germline V gene encodes CDR1 SGHTA and CDR2 FQGNSA. This CDR3 region has 17 residues. After removal of 5 bases from V and 0 bases from J, the junction contained 8 bases not matched to a gene. Here the CDR3 reads CASSIGLAYSSYNEQFF. The CDR3 bases are TGTGCCAGCAGCATAGGACTAGCGTATAGCTCCTACAATGAGCAGTTCTTC.

This clonotype was counted at least ten times. The genes are TRBV28 and TRBJ2-1; 11 nucleotides line up with TRBD2. The CDR3 is 16 amino acids. The germline gives CDR1 MDHEN, CDR2 SYDVKM. Unmatched junction bases numbered 12, after V lost 6 bases and J lost 8 bases. CDR3 coding DNA: TGTGCCAGCAGCCCAACTAGCGGGAGAAGGTCGGATGAGCAGTTCTTC. It is translated as CASSPTSGRRSDEQFF.

This clonotype was detected many times. This chain links TRBV5-6 with TRBJ1-1; the D gene is possibly TRBD1 (6 bases). Trimming left V 0 bases short and J 3 bases short, with 12 bases between. CDR3 length: 15 amino acids. CDR1 and CDR2 (germline): SGHDT, YYEEEE. The CDR3 sequence: CASSLEPGEHTEAFF. In DNA, the CDR3 is TGTGCCAGCAGCTTGGAGCCAGGGGAGCACACTGAAGCTTTCTTT. Combining the CDR3 with reference TRBV5-6 and TRBJ1-1 gives the whole variable domain DAGVTQSPTHLIKTRGQQVTLRCSPKSGHDTVSWYQQALGQGPQFIFQYYEEEERQRGNFPDRFSGHQFPNYSSELNVNALLLGDSALYLCASSLEPGEHTEAFFGQGTRLTVV.

Concerning this clonotype: A far bigger clonotype differs at one base, so this is likely a read error. The CDR3, as DNA: TGTGCCAGCAGTTTTAGACCCCCGGGGAGGTACGAGCAGTTCTTC. It yields the protein CASSFRPPGRYEQFF. This chain links TRBV12-3 or TRBV12-4 with TRBJ2-3; the D gene is possibly TRBD2 (6 bases). The end of the DNA fits TRBJ2-1 better, so the J call may be wrong. This CDR3 has 15 residues.

This clonotype was counted a few times. The genes are TRBV19 and TRBJ1-1, with D unclear. V lost 5 bases, J lost 0 bases, and 7 bases lay in between. Germline values: CDR1 LNHDA, CDR2 SQIVND (reference sequence). The CDR3 extends over 13 amino acids. The CDR3 nucleotides read TGTGCCAGTAGTGTACAAGTGAACACTGAAGCTTTCTTT. This translates into CASSVQVNTEAFF. The complete variable domain, with remaining parts taken from reference TRBV19 and TRBJ1-1, reads DGGITQSPKYLFRKEGQNVTLSCEQNLNHDAMYWYRQDPGQGLRLIYYSQIVNDFQKGDIAEGYSVSREKKESFPLTVTSAQKNPTAFYLCASSVQVNTEAFFGQGTRLTVV.

At least ten counts were recorded for this clonotype. The V and J genes are TRBV6-1 and TRBJ1-2, with 8 bases aligning to TRBD1. Germline trimming cut 7 bases from V and 4 bases from J; bases unmatched to any gene: 11. The CDR3 runs to 15 residues. From germline, CDR1 is MNHNS and CDR2 SASEGT. This CDR3 is CASTLDGTGAYGYTF. In DNA form, the CDR3 reads TGTGCCAGCACCTTAGATGGGACAGGAGCCTATGGCTACACCTTC.

This clonotype appeared many times. The chain joins TRBV9 to TRBJ2-1, with D hard to call. CDR1 is SGDLS and CDR2 is YYNGEE in the germline V gene. V lost 4 bases and J 0 bases, leaving 11 bases between the germline ends. There are 15 residues in the CDR3. In DNA, the CDR3 is TGTGCCAGCAGCATAACCGCGTTCTCCTACAATGAGCAGTTCTTC. Amino acid sequence: CASSITAFSYNEQFF.

This clonotype was recorded many times. The gene calls are TRBV27 and TRBJ1-4, with 7 bases that match TRBD1. V was clipped by 1 base and J by 3 bases; unmatched bases: 8. There are 17 residues in the CDR3. Per germline, CDR1 MNHEY and CDR2 SMNVEV (reference sequence). CDR3 residues: CASSLLGRGYANEKLFF. Here the CDR3 DNA reads TGTGCCAGCAGTTTATTAGGCAGGGGGTACGCTAATGAAAAACTGTTTTTT.

There are many counts of this clonotype. The chain couples TRBV28 to TRBJ2-5; no reliable D call. This CDR3 comprises 12 residues. CDR1 MDHEN and CDR2 SYDVKM come from the germline V gene. The V end was cut by 6 bases, the J end by 4 bases, with 9 bases between. The CDR3 sequence: CASSSSGETQYF. Here the CDR3 DNA reads TGTGCCAGCAGCTCGTCGGGAGAGACCCAGTACTTC.

This clonotype was observed many times. This chain connects TRBV4-3 to TRBJ2-1, with 9 bases aligning to TRBD1. Germline V CDR1 and CDR2: LGHNA, YSLEER. V dropped 4 bases and J dropped 4; count of bases not matched to a gene: 8. The CDR3 sequence is 16 residues long. Written as DNA, the CDR3 is TGCGCCAGCAGCCCTTGGACAGGGGACGGTTACAATGAGCAGTTCTTC. Translating gives CASSPWTGDGYNEQFF.

This clonotype was observed a handful of times. V gene TRBV19 combines with J gene TRBJ2-5; D gene ambiguous. The V and J ends lost 10 bases and 7 bases respectively, with 13 bases between them. Germline values: CDR1 LNHDA, CDR2 SQIVND (reference sequence). The CDR3 has 11 amino acids. CDR3 residues: CATGRPGTQYF. DNA of the CDR3: TGTGCCACCGGTCGGCCCGGGACCCAGTACTTC.

Many counts were recorded for this clonotype. The V call is TRBV7-2, the J call TRBJ1-2; 9 positions agree with TRBD1. CDR3 length equals 14 residues. CDR1 is SGHTA and CDR2 is FQGNSA in the germline V gene. V shed 5 bases, J shed 5 bases, and the junction held 6 bases outside the gene matches. The chain's CDR3 is CASSRQGGEYGYTF. The CDR3 DNA reads TGTGCCAGCAGCAGACAGGGGGGGGAGTATGGCTACACCTTC.

This clonotype was counted at least ten times. The chain couples TRBV3-1 to TRBJ1-5, with D possibly matching TRBD1 (5 bases). V was pared by 1 base and J by 9 bases, with 16 bases between. Germline V gene sequence: CDR1 LGHDT, CDR2 YNNKEL (reference sequence). The CDR3 is 15 residues long. The CDR3 protein is CASSQGLGGGRPQHF. CDR3 sequence (DNA): TGTGCCAGCAGCCAAGGACTAGGTGGGGGTAGGCCCCAGCATTTT.

This clonotype has a count of ten or more. The junction and the germline gene differ at one end; a read error may be behind it. The chain has TRBV2 and TRBJ2-1; maybe TRBD2 (7 bases). Germline V gene sequence: CDR1 SNHLY, CDR2 FYNNEI. CDR3 length equals 12 residues. The CDR3 nucleotides are TGTGCCAGCACTGAAGAGGGGGGGGCTAAGTTCTTC. Its protein product is CASTEEGGAKFF.

In this sample, this clonotype turned up a few times. The chain is built from TRBV13 and TRBJ1-5, with unresolved D. This CDR3 has 18 amino acids. The V gene lost 0 bases and the J gene lost 0 bases, with 15 bases spanning the gap. From germline, CDR1 is PRHDT and CDR2 FYEKMQ (reference sequence). CDR3 in amino acids: CASSLGPSSLYSNQPQHF. CDR3 in DNA: TGTGCCAGCAGCTTAGGCCCTTCAAGTCTCTATAGCAATCAGCCCCAGCATTTT.